This T cell receptor beta chain was identified in a study of T cells in localized non-small cell lung cancer. Measured with immunoSEQ multiplex PCR; TCRdb has only the in-frame clones, and not every one. This table has some 34,000 clones, over 75% appearing once. V was clipped by 3 bases and J by 5 bases; unmatched bases: 5. The CDR3 has 14 amino acids. CDR1 and CDR2 from the germline V gene are ENHRY and SYGVKD. Study-wide results and limits: An association was observed between higher blood T cell density and longer overall survival.

Points on this clone: Its antigen is not identified.

The receptor was derived from a male donor aged 60 or over with stage III squamous cell lung carcinoma. This chain links TRBV10-3 with TRBJ1-1; 8 bases fit TRBD1. The specimen comprised peripheral blood, sampled before any cancer treatment. CDR3 in DNA: TGTGCCATCAGTGACAGGGGGCGAGGAACTGAAGCTTTCTTT. It encodes CAISDRGRGTEAFF.